Below, 10 T cell receptor beta chains from the same sample are listed, as sequenced in a study of cytomegalovirus exposure and HLA in healthy donors (dated by TCRdb to about 2017). Libraries were built with the immunoSEQ multiplex PCR assay. For the multiplex PCR, a mixture combining 60 forward primers for TCR Vbeta segments and 13 reverse primers for TCR Jbeta segments was used. This immuneACCESS table, as held by TCRdb, lists in-frame sequences with V and J called but not all clones. Of the missing ones, under half trace to an unresolved V gene in checked studies; the others have no known cause. Recorded for this sample are about 150,000 clones; approximately 81% of them occurred a single time. 1.9% of the sample rests with the top ten. Sequencing used PBMCs. The receptors here all came from a man younger than 30 in good health and CMV-seronegative.

The chain links TRBV15 to TRBJ1-1, with no clear D. Per the germline V gene, CDR1 is LNHNV and CDR2 is YYDKDF (reference sequence). The length of the CDR3 is 13 residues. The V end lost 4 bases, the J end lost 8 bases, and 14 bases lay between the germline ends. The CDR3 DNA follows: TGTGCCACCAGCACCCAGAGGCGGAGCGAAGCTTTCTTT. This encodes CATSTQRRSEAFF.

The rearrangement links TRBV11-2 to TRBJ1-2, with 8 bases fitting TRBD1. The V and J ends lost 5 bases and 0 bases, in that order; junction bases with no gene match: 5. The CDR3 sequence is 15 residues long. The V gene's germline CDR1 is SGHAT and CDR2 FQNNGV. The DNA of the CDR3 is TGTGCCAGCAGCCCGGACAGGGTCCCTAACTATGGCTACACCTTC. Residues: CASSPDRVPNYGYTF. Variable domain in full (rest from reference TRBV11-2 and TRBJ1-2): EAGVAQSPRYKIIEKRQSVAFWCNPISGHATLYWYQQILGQGPKLLIQFQNNGVVDDSQLPKDRFSAERLKGVDSTLKIQPAKLEDSAVYLCASSPDRVPNYGYTFGSGTRLTVV.

V gene TRBV7-2 combines with J gene TRBJ2-1; no firm D call. This CDR3 contains 15 residues. Between the trimmed V and J ends, which lost 0 bases and 7 bases, there was a span of 13 bases. The germline V gene encodes CDR1 SGHTA and CDR2 FQGNSA. This CDR3 is CASSLALGLPNEQFF. The DNA of the CDR3 is TGTGCCAGCAGCTTAGCGCTTGGGCTACCGAATGAGCAGTTCTTC.

This clone was seen just once. CDR3: CASTLDRDPYNEQFF. The CDR3, as DNA: TGTGCCAGCACCTTGGACAGGGACCCCTACAATGAGCAGTTCTTC. V and J are TRBV6-5 and TRBJ2-1, with 8 bases identical to TRBD1. Losses at the gene ends were 7 bases for V and 2 bases for J; bases not matched to a gene: 7. Germline CDR1 and CDR2: MNHEY and SVGAGI. CDR3 length: 15 amino acids.

This clone was picked up a small number of times. This chain links TRBV7-9 with TRBJ2-5, with 10 bases fitting TRBD2. V lost 5 bases, J lost 5 bases, and 11 bases stayed unmatched. CDR3 size: 16 residues. CDR1 and CDR2 (germline): SEHNR, FQNEAQ (reference sequence). Here the CDR3 DNA reads TGTGCCAGCAGCCCCCCAGCGGGAGGGCCGTTGGAGACCCAGTACTTC. Translation gives CASSPPAGGPLETQYF.

The chain uses TRBV4-1 and TRBJ2-1; 8 bases match TRBD2. The germline V gene has CDR1 MGHRA and CDR2 YSYEKL. The length of the CDR3 is 16 residues. The ends lost 6 bases at V and 2 bases at J; junction bases unmatched: 9. CDR3 nucleotide sequence: TGCGCCAGCAGTCAGGTTTTTAGCGGGACCTACAATGAGCAGTTCTTC. It translates to CASSQVFSGTYNEQFF.

A few counts support this clone. The chain couples TRBV6-6 to TRBJ2-7, with a tentative D call TRBD2 (5 bases). The CDR3 spans 13 residues. The germline V and J ends were trimmed by 2 bases and 5 bases, with 10 bases remaining between them. Germline CDR1 MNHNY, CDR2 SVGAGI (reference sequence). The CDR3 DNA follows: TGTGCCAGCAGTTACCCCGGGGTCGACGAGCAGTACTTC. This encodes CASSYPGVDEQYF.

This chain joins TRBV28 and TRBJ2-7, with D possibly being TRBD2 (6 bases). The CDR3 is 14 amino acids. Trimming removed 0 bases from V and 5 bases from J, with 11 bases in between. From germline, CDR1 is MDHEN and CDR2 SYDVKM. CDR3 DNA sequence: TGTGCCAGCAGTTTATGGCAGGGAGGCCACGAGCAGTACTTC. Translating it yields CASSLWQGGHEQYF.

The V and J genes are TRBV7-6 and TRBJ2-3; D perhaps matches TRBD1 (5 bases). From germline, CDR1 is SGHVS and CDR2 FNYEAQ. The CDR3 runs 12 residues. Trimming took 5 bases from V and 6 from J, leaving 9 bases between them. The CDR3 DNA is TGTGCCAGCAGCCCTAAGGGGGATACGCAGTATTTT. Translating it yields CASSPKGDTQYF.

The chain couples TRBV4-1 to TRBJ2-7; 11 bases line up with TRBD2. The CDR3 is 15 amino acids. With V trimmed by 5 bases and J by 2 bases, 5 bases remained unmatched. CDR1 is MGHRA and CDR2 is YSYEKL in the germline V gene. The CDR3 reads CASSFGLAGTYEQYF. In DNA form, the CDR3 reads TGCGCCAGCAGCTTTGGACTAGCGGGTACCTACGAGCAGTACTTC.